Sequencing of this T cell receptor beta chain was carried out in a study of T cell responses to AZD1222 COVID-19 vaccine. Study-wide results and limits: Along spike, vaccine-associated CD4 TCRs were found throughout, with dominance at 160-218 and 743-854. Reportedly, close to half of spike-specific TCRs are directed against unmutated variant regions. The donors showed a predominance of white British ancestry and of females, with possible underestimation of clonal diversity.

This table comes from immunoSEQ multiplex PCR, and its TCRdb copy is limited to in-frame clones, with some not included. Of about 94,000 clones listed, about 88% are singletons. Between the trimmed V and J ends, which lost 3 bases and 0 bases, there was a span of 8 bases. The CDR3 has 14 residues. Germline CDR1 reads SEHNR; CDR2 reads FQNEAQ (reference sequence). A remark on this clone: Its antigen is unknown.

The TCR comes from an adult in good health. Source: peripheral blood, taken on day 0 of AZD1222 vaccination. The genes are TRBV7-9 and TRBJ1-1; D is possibly TRBD1 (5 bases). DNA of the CDR3: TGTGCCAGCAGCTTCGGGGGAATGAACACTGAAGCTTTCTTT. It specifies CASSFGGMNTEAFF.